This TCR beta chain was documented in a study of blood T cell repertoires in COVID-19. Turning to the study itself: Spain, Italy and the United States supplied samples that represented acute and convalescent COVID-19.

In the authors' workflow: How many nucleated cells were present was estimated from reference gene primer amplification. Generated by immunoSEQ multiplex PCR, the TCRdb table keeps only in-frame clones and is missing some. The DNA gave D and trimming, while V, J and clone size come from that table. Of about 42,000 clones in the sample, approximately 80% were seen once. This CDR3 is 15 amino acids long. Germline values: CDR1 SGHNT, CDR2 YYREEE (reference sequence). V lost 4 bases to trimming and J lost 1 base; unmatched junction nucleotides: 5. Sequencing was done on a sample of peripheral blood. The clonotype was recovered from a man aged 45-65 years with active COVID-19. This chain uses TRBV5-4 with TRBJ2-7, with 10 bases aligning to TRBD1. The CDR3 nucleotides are TGTGCCAGCAGCGTCCCGGGACAGGGGTCCTACGAGCAGTACTTC. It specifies CASSVPGQGSYEQYF. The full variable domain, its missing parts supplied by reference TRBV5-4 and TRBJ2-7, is ETGVTQSPTHLIKTRGQQVTLRCSSQSGHNTVSWYQQALGQGPQFIFQYYREEENGRGNFPPRFSGLQFPNYSSELNVNALELDDSALYLCASSVPGQGSYEQYFGPGTRLTVT.